Here is one TCR beta chain with its context. Antigen specificity is unknown. This sample was included in a study of post-analysis software for immune sequencing data. Study background: Both relapsing-remitting and secondary progressive multiple sclerosis featured among the disease courses, as did progressive-relapsing multiple sclerosis. General study points: Patients showed TRBV5-6, TRBV5-1 and TRBV20-1 among several TRBV segments more frequent than in controls. Versus controls, multiple sclerosis patients showed significantly lower diversity (normalized Chao1).

The CDR3 covers 18 residues. Germline V gives CDR1 SGHDN, CDR2 FVKESK. Trimming cost V 0 bases and J 2 bases, with 14 bases left between them. Unique-molecular-identifier-tagged TCR beta cDNA libraries were used. About 460,000 cDNA molecules were obtained from roughly 0.93 to 9.6 million T cells. Each CDR3 protein gets one entry after TCRdb re-called the PCR reads with MiXCR. The table has some 500,000 distinct CDR3 sequences, approximately 45% seen once. This clonotype was sampled from a girl between 5 and 17 years old with multiple sclerosis. The source material was blood. The chain couples TRBV14 to TRBJ2-6; D is possibly TRBD2 (6 bases). The CDR3 loop reads CASSQDFVRRAGANVLTF. CDR3 sequence (DNA): TGTGCCAGCAGCCAAGATTTCGTCAGGAGGGCTGGGGCCAACGTCCTGACTTTC.